Below, 8 T cell receptor beta chains from the same sample are listed, as sequenced in a study of T cells in Graves' hyperthyroidism and ophthalmopathy. Using RNA transcripts as the source, TCR beta CDR3 regions were amplified. The HTBI primer set drove a first-round RT-PCR of the TCR CDR3. TCRdb passed the multiplex PCR reads through MiXCR, listing each CDR3 protein once. Among about 360,000 distinct CDR3 sequences listed, about 12% were seen once. The sample was blood. The receptors derive from a woman aged 18-35 years with Graves' hyperthyroidism.

The sample holds many counts of this clonotype. The gene calls are TRBV11-2 and TRBJ2-1; 8 bases map to TRBD1. CDR3 length: 16 amino acids. Trimming cost V 2 bases and J 0 bases; bases outside gene matches: 3. From germline, CDR1 is SGHAT and CDR2 FQNNGV. The CDR3 sequence is CASSLPGQVSYNEQFF. CDR3 nucleotide sequence: TGTGCCAGCAGCTTACCGGGACAGGTCTCCTACAATGAGCAGTTCTTC.

This clonotype was seen repeatedly, ten times or more. V is TRBV30 and J is TRBJ1-3; D may be TRBD1 (6 bases). The V and J ends lost 7 bases and 0 bases respectively, with 10 bases between them. CDR3 length: 13 amino acids. Germline V CDR1 and CDR2: GTSNPN, SVGIG (reference sequence). CDR3 sequence (DNA): TGTGCCTCAGAACAGGGCTCTGGAAACACCATATATTTT. Protein: CASEQGSGNTIYF.

This clonotype showed up many times. The genes are TRBV11-2 and TRBJ2-7, with D maybe TRBD1 (6 bases). Germline V gene data show CDR1 as SGHAT and CDR2 as FQNNGV. V was shortened by 5 bases and J by 7 bases, with 18 bases between the two germline ends. CDR3 length: 14 amino acids. The CDR3 here is CASSLTTGSDEQYF. The CDR3 DNA follows: TGTGCCAGCAGCCTCACCACAGGGTCGGATGAGCAGTACTTC.

This clonotype showed up many times. The chain carries TRBV6-1 and TRBJ2-1, with 8 bases identical to TRBD1. The J segment lost 9 bases and the V segment lost 5 bases, leaving 18 bases of the junction unmatched. The CDR3 is made up of 17 amino acids. The germline CDR1 and CDR2 sequences are MNHNS and SASEGT. The CDR3 sequence: CASSSMAGTGPRGEQFF. CDR3 in DNA: TGTGCCAGCAGTTCGATGGCCGGGACAGGCCCACGGGGTGAGCAGTTCTTC.

This clonotype has more than one count but fewer than ten. The genes are TRBV5-8 and TRBJ2-5; tentative D call: TRBD1 (5 bases). CDR1 and CDR2 from the germline V gene are SGHTS and YDEGEE. Trimming shortened V by 4 bases and J by 5 bases, and 21 bases separated the two germline ends. The CDR3 is made up of 16 amino acids. CDR3 bases: TGTGCCAGCAGCCGAGAGGTAGCCAGGGCAGGGGAGACCCAGTACTTC. Amino acid sequence: CASSREVARAGETQYF.

Ten or more counts support this clonotype. The J gene is TRBJ2-7, the V gene TRBV28; 7 bases fit TRBD2. Germline V lookup: CDR1 MDHEN, CDR2 SYDVKM. With V trimmed by 1 base and J by 5 bases, 8 bases remained unmatched. The CDR3 length is 15 residues. CDR3 DNA sequence: TGTGCCAGCAGTTTATCGGCTAGCGGATCCCACGAGCAGTACTTC. It translates to CASSLSASGSHEQYF.

The chain links TRBV4-1 to TRBJ2-4; the D is unclear. Looked up from germline, CDR1 is MGHRA and CDR2 is YSYEKL. The V gene lost 4 bases and the J gene lost 7 bases, with 11 bases spanning the gap. This CDR3 comprises 13 residues. CDR3 region: CASSPLGSNIQYF. The CDR3 coding sequence is TGCGCCAGCAGCCCCCTGGGCTCTAACATTCAGTACTTC.

This clonotype has at least ten counts. CDR3 sequence reads: CASSLTGVVDEQYF. CDR3 in DNA: TGTGCCAGCAGTCTCACGGGGGTGGTGGACGAGCAGTACTTC. The J gene is TRBJ2-7, the V gene TRBV12-3 or TRBV12-4; tentatively, D is TRBD2 (6 bases). CDR3 length: 14 residues. With 5 bases removed from V and 5 bases from J, the gap between germline ends came to 16 bases.